This T cell receptor beta chain was recorded in a study of blood T cell repertoires in COVID-19. Overall study: Sites in the United States, Italy and Spain provided acute and convalescent COVID-19 samples. In each case, the material was cDNA or gDNA derived from T cells, B-cell-depleted T cells, or PBMCs.

In its sample, this clone was seen a few times. As processed by the authors: The assay estimated nucleated cells by amplifying reference gene primers. The repertoire was sequenced with immunoSEQ multiplex PCR; TCRdb's copy has only in-frame clones and lacks some. V and J calls plus clone size are reproduced from that table; the DNA served to infer D and trimming. There are around 140,000 clones in the sample; roughly 80% occur only once, and 16% lies in the top ten. Germline assignment: CDR1 SGHVS and CDR2 FNYEAQ. The CDR3 covers 13 residues. The V end lost 5 bases, the J end lost 5 bases, and 11 bases lay between the germline ends.

The sequence came from a man aged 45-65 years with acute or convalescent COVID-19. J is TRBJ2-3 and V is TRBV7-6; unclear D gene. The sequenced material came from peripheral blood. The DNA of the CDR3 is TGTGCCAGCAGCCGCCGAATACTAGATACGCAGTATTTT. Protein: CASSRRILDTQYF.